This TCR beta chain was identified in a study of monozygotic twins with inflammatory bowel disease. Germline loops: CDR1 SGHAT, CDR2 FQNNGV. CDR3 length equals 14 residues. As to this clonotype: Its antigen is undetermined.

Each UMI harboured a 6-nucleotide sample barcode and was appended via template switching. Reprocessing the 5' RACE reads, TCRdb reports a single entry for every CDR3 protein and omits DNA. The ten top clones account for 2% to 2.5%, within a sample of approximately 400,000 distinct CDR3 sequences. Study-level points and caveats: Lower sharing of clonotypes with other individuals was seen in IBD patients than in healthy twins. This was most marked in patients showing signs of disease activity. IBD patients showed reduced TCRbeta diversity (inverse Simpson) versus healthy co-twins. Resolution of different T cell subtypes was not achieved.

J is TRBJ2-7 and V is TRBV11-2; TCRdb lists TRBD1, though no DNA is available to test this call. The sequencing sample was made of blood. This sequence originates from a human donor with ulcerative colitis or Crohn's disease, or a healthy co-twin of an affected twin (not recorded which). The CDR3 loop reads CASTYSAGGFEQYF. Supplemented by reference TRBV11-2 and TRBJ2-7, the full variable domain reads EAGVAQSPRYKIIEKRQSVAFWCNPISGHATLYWYQQILGQGPKLLIQFQNNGVVDDSQLPKDRFSAERLKGVDSTLKIQPAKLEDSAVYLCASTYSAGGFEQYFGPGTRLTVT.